These T cell receptor beta chains were read from a single sample in a study of T-cell reconstitution after alpha-beta-depleted transplantation in children. MiXCR, run by TCRdb on the PCR reads, gives a single entry per CDR3 protein. The sample contains roughly 610,000 distinct CDR3 sequences, roughly a tenth of which appear only once. Specimen: PBMCs from the stem cell graft donor, collected from the stem cell graft. Receptors were obtained from a human donor who donated a stem cell graft to a child with acute myeloid leukemia. The CDR3 runs from the conserved cysteine through the conserved F or W. The order of the fields is V gene, clone size, J gene, D gene, CDR3 DNA, CDR3 protein. A D gene is named only where the DNA matches it firmly. Size is stated for part of the rows, as once, few or many counts, or as a class when the clone is expanded.

TRBV20-1,.,TRBJ1-2,TRBD1,TGCAGTGCGGCCGGGACAGGGGGCACTAACTATGGCTACACCTTC,CSAAGTGGTNYGYTF
TRBV19,few,TRBJ2-3,TRBD2,TGTGCCAGTCGGGGGCGGGAGGGCCTCAGCACAGATACGCAGTATTTT,CASRGREGLSTDTQYF
TRBV18,.,TRBJ1-1,TRBD1,TGTGCCAGCTCACCCGGACAGGGGGCTACGAACACTGAAGCTTTCTTT,CASSPGQGATNTEAFF
TRBV7-9,.,TRBJ2-7,TRBD2,TGTGCCAGCAGCTTAGGGGCGGGACTAGCGGTGCGCGAGCAGTACTTC,CASSLGAGLAVREQYF
TRBV20-1,many,TRBJ2-7,TRBD2,TGCAGTGCTATTCTGGGAGCGGGGGTTTACGAGCAGTACTTC,CSAILGAGVYEQYF
TRBV10-3,.,TRBJ2-7,.,TGTGCCATCAGTGAACAGGGTTTGCAGCGGCAATCCTACGAGCAGTACTTC,CAISEQGLQRQSYEQYF
TRBV4-3,few,TRBJ2-7,TRBD2,TGCGCCAGCAGCCAAGACCCCCGGGGGGAAGAGCAGTACTTC,CASSQDPRGEEQYF
TRBV30,many,TRBJ2-2,TRBD1,TGTGGACAGGGGGACACCGGGGAGCTGTTTTTT,CGQGDTGELFF
TRBV6-1,.,TRBJ2-7,.,TGTGCCAGCAGACCCTTTTCGGCCAGCTACGAGCAGTACTTC,CASRPFSASYEQYF
TRBV2,.,TRBJ2-2,TRBD2,TGTGCCAGCGGAGGATTCCGGGGGGATACCGGGGAGCTGTTTTTT,CASGGFRGDTGELFF
TRBV12-3/TRBV12-4,.,TRBJ2-1,TRBD2,TGTGCCAGCTTGGGACTAGCGGGAGGGTGGGATGAGCAGTTCTTC,CASLGLAGGWDEQFF
TRBV6-2/TRBV6-3,many,TRBJ2-3,TRBD2,TGTGCCAGCAGTCACGGACTAGCGGGAGGAACAGATACGCAGTATTTT,CASSHGLAGGTDTQYF
TRBV7-2,many,TRBJ2-7,TRBD2,TGTGCCAGCACCAACAGCGGGGGCGTCTCCTACGAGCAGTACTTC,CASTNSGGVSYEQYF
TRBV12-3/TRBV12-4,few,TRBJ2-5,TRBD2,TGTGCCAGCAGGCCGGGAGGGCCATGGGAGACCCAGTACTTC,CASRPGGPWETQYF
TRBV30,many,TRBJ1-1,.,TGTGCCTGGGCCCCAGGAGGGACTGAAGCTTTCTTT,CAWAPGGTEAFF
TRBV6-1,few,TRBJ2-3,.,TGTGCCAGCAGTGACCGGTCCGACCCTCATGATACGCAGTATTTT,CASSDRSDPHDTQYF
TRBV15,.,TRBJ2-1,.,TGTGCCACCAGCCTGGGATTACGGAATGAGCAGTTCTTC,CATSLGLRNEQFF
TRBV27,.,TRBJ2-1,.,TGTGCCAGCAGTCCTATCCGAGGTAGCGCGACAAGCGAGCAGTTCTTC,CASSPIRGSATSEQFF
TRBV5-1,few,TRBJ2-5,.,TGCGCCAGCAGCTTGGGACAGGGTCGGGGGTACCAAGAGACCCAGTACTTC,CASSLGQGRGYQETQYF
TRBV7-8,many,TRBJ2-3,.,TGTGCCAGCAGCCTCCGTGCTTTCAGCACAGATACGCAGTATTTT,CASSLRAFSTDTQYF
TRBV5-5,.,TRBJ2-3,.,TGTGCCAGCAGCTCGACAGGGAGGGGGGACACAGATACGCAGTATTTT,CASSSTGRGDTDTQYF
TRBV7-9,few,TRBJ2-1,.,TGTGCCAGCAGCTTAGGAATAGGGACTTACTCCTACAATGAGCAGTTCTTC,CASSLGIGTYSYNEQFF
TRBV12-3/TRBV12-4,.,TRBJ1-5,.,TGTGCCAGCAGCCAGGGCGGGCGAAATAGCAATCAGCCCCAGCATTTT,CASSQGGRNSNQPQHF
TRBV30,.,TRBJ2-2,.,TGTGCCTGGATGGAAGGGAACACCGGGGAGCTGTTTTTT,CAWMEGNTGELFF
TRBV20-1,few,TRBJ2-7,.,TGCAGTGGCGAGAACCGGGACAAGAGAATCGGCGAGCAGTACTTC,CSGENRDKRIGEQYF
TRBV7-2,few,TRBJ2-7,.,TGTGCCAGCAGCTTGACTATCGAGCAGTACTTC,CASSLTIEQYF
TRBV7-9,.,TRBJ2-6,TRBD1,TGTGCCAGCAGCTTAAGGACAGGGGCCTCTGGGGCCAACGTCCTGACTTTC,CASSLRTGASGANVLTF
TRBV3-1,many,TRBJ2-7,.,TGTGCCAGCAGCCAACGGGGATTTTTAGACGAGCAGTACTTC,CASSQRGFLDEQYF
TRBV15,few,TRBJ2-3,TRBD2,TGTGCCACCAGCAGAGATTTAACTAGCGGGACCTCGGGGAGAGATACGCAGTATTTT,CATSRDLTSGTSGRDTQYF
TRBV10-3,many,TRBJ1-6,TRBD1,TGTGCCATCAGTGAGGCAAGGACAGGCTATAATTCACCCCTCCACTTT,CAISEARTGYNSPLHF
TRBV20-1,many,TRBJ2-1,TRBD2,TGCAGTGCTAGACAAAGCGGGAGTAGCAATGAGCAGTTCTTC,CSARQSGSSNEQFF